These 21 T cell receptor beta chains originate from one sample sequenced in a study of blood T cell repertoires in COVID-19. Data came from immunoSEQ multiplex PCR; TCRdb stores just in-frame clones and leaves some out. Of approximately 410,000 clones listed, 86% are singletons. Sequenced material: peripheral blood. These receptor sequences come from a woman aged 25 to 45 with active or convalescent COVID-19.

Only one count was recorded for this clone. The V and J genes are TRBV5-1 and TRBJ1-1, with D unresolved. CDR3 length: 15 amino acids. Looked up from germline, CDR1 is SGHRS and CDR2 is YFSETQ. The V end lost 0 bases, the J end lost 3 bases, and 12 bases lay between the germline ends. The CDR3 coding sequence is TGCGCCAGCAGCTTGGGACCCAGCGGGGACACTGAAGCTTTCTTT. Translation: CASSLGPSGDTEAFF.

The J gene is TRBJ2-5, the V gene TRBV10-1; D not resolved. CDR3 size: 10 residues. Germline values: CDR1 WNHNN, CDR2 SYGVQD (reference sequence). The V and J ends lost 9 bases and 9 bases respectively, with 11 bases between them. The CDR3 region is CARKARPQYF. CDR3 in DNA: TGCGCCAGGAAAGCTAGGCCCCAGTACTTC.

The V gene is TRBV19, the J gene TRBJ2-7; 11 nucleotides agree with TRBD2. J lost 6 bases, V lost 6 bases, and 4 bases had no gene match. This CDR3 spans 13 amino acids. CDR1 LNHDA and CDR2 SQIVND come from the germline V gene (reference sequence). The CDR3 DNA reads TGTGCCAGTAGATCGGGACTAGCGGTCGAGCAGTACTTC. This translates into CASRSGLAVEQYF.

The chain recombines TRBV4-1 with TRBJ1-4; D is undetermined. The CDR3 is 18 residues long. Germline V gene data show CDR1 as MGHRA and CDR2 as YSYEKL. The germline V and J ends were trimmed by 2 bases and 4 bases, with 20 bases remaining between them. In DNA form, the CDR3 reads TGCGCCAGCAGCCAACAATCCGCGGGGATTATGGGTAATGAAAAACTGTTTTTT. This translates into CASSQQSAGIMGNEKLFF.

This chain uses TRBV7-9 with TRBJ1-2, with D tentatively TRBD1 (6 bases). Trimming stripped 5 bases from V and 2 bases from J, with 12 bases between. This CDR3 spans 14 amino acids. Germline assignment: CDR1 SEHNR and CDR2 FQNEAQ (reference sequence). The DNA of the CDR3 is TGTGCCAGCAGCGGGGGTCAGGGGAACTATGGCTACACCTTC. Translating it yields CASSGGQGNYGYTF. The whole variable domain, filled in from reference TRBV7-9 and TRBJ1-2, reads DTGVSQNPRHKITKRGQNVTFRCDPISEHNRLYWYRQTLGQGPEFLTYFQNEAQLEKSRLLSDRFSAERPKGSFSTLEIQRTEQGDSAMYLCASSGGQGNYGYTFGSGTRLTVV.

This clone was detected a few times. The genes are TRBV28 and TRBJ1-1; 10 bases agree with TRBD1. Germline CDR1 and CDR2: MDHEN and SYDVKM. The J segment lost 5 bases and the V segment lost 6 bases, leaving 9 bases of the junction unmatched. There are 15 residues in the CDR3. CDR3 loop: CASRPPGQGKTEAFF. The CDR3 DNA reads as TGTGCCAGCAGGCCGCCGGGACAGGGGAAAACTGAAGCTTTCTTT.

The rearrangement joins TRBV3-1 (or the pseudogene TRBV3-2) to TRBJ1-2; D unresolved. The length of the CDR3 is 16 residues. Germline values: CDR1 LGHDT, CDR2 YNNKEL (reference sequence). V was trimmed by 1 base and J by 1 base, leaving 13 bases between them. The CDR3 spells CASSQGSSVLNYGYTF. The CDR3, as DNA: TGTGCCAGCAGCCAAGGAAGCTCGGTACTTAACTATGGCTACACCTTC.

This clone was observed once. The CDR3: CASSPNGGTEAFF. The DNA of the CDR3 is TGTGCCAGCAGTCCCAATGGAGGGACTGAAGCTTTCTTT. J is TRBJ1-1 and V is TRBV27; D is undetermined. V lost 5 bases and J 5 bases, leaving 12 bases between the germline ends. Germline CDR1 reads MNHEY; CDR2 reads SMNVEV (reference sequence). This CDR3 is 13 amino acids long.

CDR3 sequence: CASSISPAGGTDNEQFF. CDR3 coding DNA: TGTGCCAGTAGTATAAGTCCAGCGGGAGGAACTGACAATGAGCAGTTCTTC. The chain combines TRBV19 with TRBJ2-1; 9 nucleotides agree with TRBD2. The ends lost 2 bases at V and 5 bases at J; junction bases unmatched: 10. Germline loops: CDR1 LNHDA, CDR2 SQIVND (reference sequence). The CDR3 totals 17 residues.

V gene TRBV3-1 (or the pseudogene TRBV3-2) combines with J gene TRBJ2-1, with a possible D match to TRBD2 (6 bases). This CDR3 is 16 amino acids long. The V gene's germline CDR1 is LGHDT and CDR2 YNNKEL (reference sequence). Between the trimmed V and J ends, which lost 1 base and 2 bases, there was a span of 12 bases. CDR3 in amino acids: CASSQVAGRTYNEQFF. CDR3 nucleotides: TGTGCCAGCAGCCAAGTCGCGGGGCGGACCTACAATGAGCAGTTCTTC.

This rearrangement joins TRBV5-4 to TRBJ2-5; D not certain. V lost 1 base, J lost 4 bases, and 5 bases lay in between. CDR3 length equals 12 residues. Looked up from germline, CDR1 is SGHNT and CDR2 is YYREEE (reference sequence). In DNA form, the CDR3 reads TGTGCCAGCAGCTTGTATCCAGAGACCCAGTACTTC. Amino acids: CASSLYPETQYF. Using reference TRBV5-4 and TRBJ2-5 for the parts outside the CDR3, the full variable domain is ETGVTQSPTHLIKTRGQQVTLRCSSQSGHNTVSWYQQALGQGPQFIFQYYREEENGRGNFPPRFSGLQFPNYSSELNVNALELDDSALYLCASSLYPETQYFGPGTRLLVL.

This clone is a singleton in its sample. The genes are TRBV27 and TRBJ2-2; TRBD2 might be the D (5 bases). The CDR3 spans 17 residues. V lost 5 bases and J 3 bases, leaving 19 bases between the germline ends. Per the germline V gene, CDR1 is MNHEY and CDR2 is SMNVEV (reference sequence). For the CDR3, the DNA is TGTGCCAGCAGTCCTACAGTGCTGGAGCGGTACACCGGGGAGCTGTTTTTT. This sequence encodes CASSPTVLERYTGELFF.

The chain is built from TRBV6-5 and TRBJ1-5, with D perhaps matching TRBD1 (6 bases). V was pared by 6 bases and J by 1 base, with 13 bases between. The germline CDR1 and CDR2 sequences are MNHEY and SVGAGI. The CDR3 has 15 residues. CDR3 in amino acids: CASRSRRGSNQPQHF. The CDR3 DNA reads TGTGCCAGCAGGAGCCGCAGGGGAAGCAATCAGCCCCAGCATTTT.

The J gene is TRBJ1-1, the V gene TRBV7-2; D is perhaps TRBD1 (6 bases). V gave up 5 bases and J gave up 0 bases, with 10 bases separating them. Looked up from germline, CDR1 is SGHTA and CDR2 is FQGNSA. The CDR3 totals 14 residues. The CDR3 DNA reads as TGTGCCAGCAGCCCGGACAGACTGAACACTGAAGCTTTCTTT. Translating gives CASSPDRLNTEAFF.

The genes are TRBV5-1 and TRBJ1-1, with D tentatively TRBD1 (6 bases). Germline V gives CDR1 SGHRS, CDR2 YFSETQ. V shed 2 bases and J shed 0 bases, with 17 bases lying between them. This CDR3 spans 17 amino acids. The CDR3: CASSFDGTGHLNTEAFF. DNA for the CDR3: TGCGCCAGCAGCTTCGATGGGACGGGACATTTGAACACTGAAGCTTTCTTT.

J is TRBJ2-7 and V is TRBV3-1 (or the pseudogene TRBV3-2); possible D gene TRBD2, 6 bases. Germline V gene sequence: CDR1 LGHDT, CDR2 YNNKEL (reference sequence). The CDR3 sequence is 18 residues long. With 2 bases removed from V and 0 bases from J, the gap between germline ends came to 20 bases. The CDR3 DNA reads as TGTGCCAGCAGCCAACGTCACCCTAGCGCAACGAACTCCTACGAGCAGTACTTC. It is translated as CASSQRHPSATNSYEQYF.

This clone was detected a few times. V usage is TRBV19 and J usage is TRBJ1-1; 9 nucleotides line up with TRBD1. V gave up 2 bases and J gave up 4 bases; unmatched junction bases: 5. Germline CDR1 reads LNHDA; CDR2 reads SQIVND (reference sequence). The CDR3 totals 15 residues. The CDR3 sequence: CASSIKQGAITEAFF. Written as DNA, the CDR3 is TGTGCCAGTAGTATAAAACAGGGGGCAATCACTGAAGCTTTCTTT.

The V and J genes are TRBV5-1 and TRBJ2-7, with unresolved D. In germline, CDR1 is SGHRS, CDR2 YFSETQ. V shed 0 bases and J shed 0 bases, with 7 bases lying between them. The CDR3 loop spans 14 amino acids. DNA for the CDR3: TGCGCCAGCAGCTTGGTTCCGGGCTCCTACGAGCAGTACTTC. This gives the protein CASSLVPGSYEQYF.

In DNA, the CDR3 is TGCGCCAGCAGCCAGGGACAGGGGACTTCACCCCTCCACTTT. Translation gives CASSQGQGTSPLHF. The chain joins TRBV4-1 to TRBJ1-6; TRBD1 matches at 10 bases. From germline, CDR1 is MGHRA and CDR2 YSYEKL. V was clipped by 3 bases and J by 9 bases; unmatched bases: 2. The CDR3 covers 14 residues.

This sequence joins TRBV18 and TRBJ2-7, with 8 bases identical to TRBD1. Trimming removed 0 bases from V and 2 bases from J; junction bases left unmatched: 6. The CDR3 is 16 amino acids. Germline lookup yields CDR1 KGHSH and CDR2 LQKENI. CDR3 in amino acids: CASSPPNGQGPYEQYF. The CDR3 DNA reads TGTGCCAGCTCACCACCAAACGGACAGGGACCCTACGAGCAGTACTTC.

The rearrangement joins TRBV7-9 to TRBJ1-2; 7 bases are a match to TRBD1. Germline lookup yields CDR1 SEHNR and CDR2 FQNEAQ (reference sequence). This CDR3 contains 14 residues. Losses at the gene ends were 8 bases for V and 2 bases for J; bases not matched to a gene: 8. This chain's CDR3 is CASPGTATNYGYTF. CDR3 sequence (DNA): TGTGCCAGCCCGGGGACAGCCACCAACTATGGCTACACCTTC.